These T cell receptor beta chains were read from a single sample in a study of blood T cell repertoires in COVID-19. Here immunoSEQ multiplex PCR was the method, and the copy in TCRdb shows in-frame clones only, minus some. The sample has more than 300,000 clones, around 89% seen once; the top ten hold approximately 0.98%. Sequencing was carried out using peripheral blood. Source of these receptors: a woman aged 35 to 49 with COVID-19, enrolled during active disease. Each CDR3 is given with its conserved first and last residue. The D gene is left open where the match is weak. Clone size is shown for a subset of rows, as once, few, many or a class of expanded clone.

length	V	J	size	D	CDR3	DNA
15	TRBV6-2/TRBV6-3	TRBJ1-2	once	.	CASSYAPGANYGYTF	TGTGCCAGCAGTTACGCTCCGGGAGCTAACTATGGCTACACCTTC
14	TRBV9	TRBJ1-6	.	.	CASSLWSVNSPLHF	TGTGCCAGCAGCCTTTGGAGTGTGAATTCACCCCTCCACTTT
17	TRBV27	TRBJ1-5	.	.	CASSTQARGFGNQPQHF	TGTGCCAGCAGTACACAAGCACGAGGGTTCGGCAATCAGCCCCAGCATTTT
20	TRBV28	TRBJ2-4	.	TRBD2	CASRPKPGLVGPLAKNIQYF	TGTGCCAGCAGACCCAAGCCGGGACTAGTGGGCCCTCTAGCCAAAAACATTCAGTACTTC
14	TRBV28	TRBJ1-2	.	TRBD1	CASKPRGDFYGYTF	TGTGCCAGCAAACCCAGGGGGGATTTCTATGGCTACACCTTC
16	TRBV18	TRBJ1-1	few	.	CASSPLQGLMNTEAFF	TGTGCCAGCTCACCACTTCAGGGCTTGATGAACACTGAAGCTTTCTTT
12	TRBV19	TRBJ1-4	.	.	CASSPTGRGLFF	TGTGCCAGTAGTCCTACAGGGAGAGGACTGTTTTTT
11	TRBV6-6	TRBJ2-5	.	.	CASSLKETQYF	TGTGCCAGCAGTCTAAAAGAGACCCAGTACTTC
14	TRBV27	TRBJ2-7	.	.	CASSSTGEAYEQYF	TGTGCCAGCAGTTCAACGGGAGAGGCCTACGAGCAGTACTTC
12	TRBV27	TRBJ1-2	.	TRBD1	CASKQGGRGYTF	TGTGCCAGCAAACAGGGGGGCAGAGGCTACACCTTC
13	TRBV29-1	TRBJ2-4	.	.	CSVGSRPKNIQYF	TGCAGCGTTGGCTCTAGGCCCAAAAACATTCAGTACTTC
15	TRBV9	TRBJ1-1	.	TRBD1	CASSVNRGPNTEAFF	TGTGCCAGCAGCGTTAACAGGGGTCCGAACACTGAAGCTTTCTTT
12	TRBV29-1	TRBJ2-7	.	.	CSVRDTSYEQYF	TGCAGCGTGAGGGACACCTCCTACGAGCAGTACTTC
14	TRBV7-9	TRBJ1-5	.	.	CASSPAGSNQPQHF	TGTGCCAGCAGCCCAGCGGGGAGCAATCAGCCCCAGCATTTT
13	TRBV10-3	TRBJ2-5	.	.	CAITPGASETQYF	TGTGCCATCACCCCGGGAGCGTCTGAGACCCAGTACTTC
13	TRBV7-2	TRBJ1-2	.	TRBD1	CASSLGQGQFYTF	TGTGCCAGCAGCTTAGGACAGGGGCAATTCTACACCTTC
17	TRBV3-1/TRBV3-2	TRBJ2-2	.	.	CASSQVRPRGNTGELFF	TGTGCCAGCAGCCAAGTACGGCCCAGGGGAAACACCGGGGAGCTGTTTTTT
13	TRBV5-4	TRBJ2-5	.	TRBD2	CASSPVGGETQYF	TGTGCCAGCAGCCCCGTGGGGGGGGAGACCCAGTACTTC
16	TRBV28	TRBJ1-2	.	TRBD1	CASSLPQGGQGYGYTF	TGTGCCAGCAGTTTACCACAAGGTGGACAGGGTTATGGCTACACCTTC
12	TRBV5-1	TRBJ1-1	.	TRBD1	CASSLEGAAAFF	TGCGCCAGCAGCTTGGAGGGGGCGGCCGCTTTCTTT
15	TRBV25-1	TRBJ1-6	.	.	CASSEVPTRGSPLHF	TGTGCCAGCAGTGAAGTTCCGACTAGAGGTTCACCCCTCCACTTT
15	TRBV9	TRBJ2-5	.	TRBD1	CASSVAGRGPETQYF	TGTGCCAGCAGCGTAGCTGGCAGGGGGCCGGAGACCCAGTACTTC
16	TRBV5-1	TRBJ1-2	.	.	CASSLLMAGPNYGYTF	TGCGCCAGCAGCTTGCTAATGGCAGGTCCTAACTATGGCTACACCTTC
17	TRBV19	TRBJ1-5	.	.	CASSIVPGPSSNQPQHF	TGTGCCAGTAGTATAGTACCAGGGCCGAGTAGCAATCAGCCCCAGCATTTT
15	TRBV3-1/TRBV3-2	TRBJ1-2	.	TRBD1	CASSQDDRGSHGYTF	TGTGCCAGCAGCCAAGACGACAGGGGATCTCATGGCTACACCTTC
16	TRBV18	TRBJ1-2	.	TRBD1	CASSPATGASNYGYTF	TGTGCCAGCTCACCAGCCACAGGGGCCTCTAACTATGGCTACACCTTC
14	TRBV7-7	TRBJ2-2	.	.	CASSFALDTGELFF	TGTGCTAGCAGCTTCGCTCTAGACACCGGGGAGCTGTTTTTT
16	TRBV5-6	TRBJ2-3	once	TRBD2	CASSLQRGGGTDTQYF	TGTGCCAGCAGCTTGCAGCGGGGGGGCGGAACAGATACGCAGTATTTT
15	TRBV5-1	TRBJ1-1	.	.	CASSPWTVPSTEAFF	TGCGCCAGCAGCCCCTGGACAGTCCCGAGCACTGAAGCTTTCTTT
15	TRBV6-5	TRBJ1-1	once	.	CASSYGRRLNTEAFF	TGTGCCAGCAGTTACGGGCGGAGGCTCAACACTGAAGCTTTCTTT
14	TRBV11-2	TRBJ1-1	.	TRBD1	CASSPGQGRTEAFF	TGTGCCAGCAGCCCGGGACAGGGGAGGACTGAAGCTTTCTTT
16	TRBV19	TRBJ2-5	.	TRBD1	CASSIVTGGGSETQYF	TGTGCCAGTAGTATAGTTACAGGGGGCGGATCAGAGACCCAGTACTTC
14	TRBV28	TRBJ2-2	.	TRBD1	CASRRQGSTGELFF	TGTGCCAGCAGACGACAGGGGAGCACCGGGGAGCTGTTTTTT
14	TRBV7-9	TRBJ2-3	.	.	CASSPTVVPDTQYF	TGTGCCAGCAGCCCTACGGTCGTTCCAGATACGCAGTATTTT
14	TRBV5-1	TRBJ1-2	.	TRBD1	CASSFEGAIYGYTF	TGCGCCAGCAGCTTTGAGGGGGCCATATATGGCTACACCTTC